What follows describes a single T cell receptor beta chain. This specimen comes from a study of blood T cells in healthy people across ages. Primed by a sample-barcoded 5' primer and a J-beta primer mix, a second PCR proceeded for roughly 7 to 11 cycles. TCRdb recomputed calls from the 5' RACE reads with MiXCR, one row per CDR3 protein. This sample has approximately 730,000 distinct CDR3 sequences, with roughly 47% found just once. Germline CDR1 SGDLS, CDR2 YYNGEE. The V and J ends lost 3 bases and 8 bases, in that order; junction bases with no gene match: 6. The CDR3 consists of 14 residues. The V gene is TRBV9, the J gene TRBJ1-4; 8 nucleotides agree with TRBD1. Specimen: blood. This clonotype was sampled from a woman between 55 and 75 years old in good health. This chain's CDR3 is CASSEQGGREKLFF. For the CDR3, the DNA is TGTGCCAGCAGCGAACAGGGGGGCCGAGAAAAACTGTTTTTT.